The rows below give T cell receptor beta chains drawn from one sample of a study of control samples from healthy donors and cancer patients. The repertoire was sequenced with immunoSEQ multiplex PCR; TCRdb's copy has only in-frame clones and lacks some. The sample comprises tens of thousands of clones, roughly nine tenths of which are singletons, and 15% to 18% rests with the top ten. The specimen sequenced was blood. These receptors were collected from a man between 25 and 39 years old in good health. Both conserved end residues are part of each CDR3. D genes are given only for firm matches. Size is omitted from some rows. Given values are once, few, many or a class for expanded clones.

D gene	J gene	clone size	V gene	CDR3 protein	CDR3 DNA
TRBD2	TRBJ2-3	NA	TRBV7-3	CASSITTSGGAGTQYF	TGTGCCAGCAGCATTACAACTAGCGGGGGGGCCGGTACGCAGTATTTT
TRBD1	TRBJ1-5	NA	TRBV19	CASSIGQGGYQPQHF	TGTGCCAGTAGTATCGGACAGGGGGGCTATCAGCCCCAGCATTTT
NA	TRBJ1-1	NA	TRBV19	CASSRGQGNTEAFF	TGTGCCAGTAGCAGAGGGCAGGGTAACACTGAAGCTTTCTTT
TRBD2	TRBJ2-7	NA	TRBV4-2	CASSQSSPAGARLAGRSSEQYF	TGTGCCAGCAGCCAATCGAGCCCCGCCGGCGCCCGACTAGCGGGCAGGTCCTCCGAGCAGTACTTC
NA	TRBJ1-1	NA	TRBV14	CASSQVGRDTEAFF	TGTGCCAGCAGCCAAGTGGGGCGGGACACTGAAGCTTTCTTT
NA	TRBJ1-5	NA	TRBV4-1	CASSQEAGTGQPQHF	TGCGCCAGCAGCCAAGAGGCAGGGACGGGACAGCCCCAGCATTTT
NA	TRBJ1-4	NA	TRBV5-1	CASSKRDFRQSTNEKLFF	TGCGCCAGCAGCAAAAGGGACTTCCGGCAGTCGACTAATGAAAAACTGTTTTTT
TRBD1	TRBJ2-1	NA	TRBV7-3	CASARDRGYNEQFF	TGTGCCAGCGCCCGGGACAGGGGTTACAATGAGCAGTTCTTC
TRBD2	TRBJ2-5	NA	TRBV4-2	CASSQDPDLRLAGVYQETQYF	TGTGCCAGCAGCCAAGATCCTGATCTACGGCTAGCGGGAGTGTACCAAGAGACCCAGTACTTC
NA	TRBJ1-1	NA	TRBV25-1	CASSERTGRNTEAFF	TGTGCCAGCAGTGAAAGAACAGGGAGGAACACTGAAGCTTTCTTT
NA	TRBJ1-1	NA	TRBV19	CASSIAWATLGEAFF	TGTGCCAGTAGTATAGCTTGGGCGACCCTGGGGGAAGCTTTCTTT
NA	TRBJ1-1	once	TRBV27	CASSFLGAGNTEAFF	TGTGCCAGCAGTTTCCTGGGAGCAGGGAACACTGAAGCTTTCTTT
NA	TRBJ1-4	NA	TRBV18	CASSPTFEGGNEKLFF	TGTGCCAGCTCCCCTACCTTCGAGGGGGGGAATGAAAAACTGTTTTTT
NA	TRBJ1-2	NA	TRBV7-9	CASSLKEGPNYGYTF	TGTGCCAGCAGCTTAAAGGAAGGTCCTAACTATGGCTACACCTTC
NA	TRBJ2-2	NA	TRBV5-1	CASSGRNTGELFF	TGCGCCAGCAGCGGGAGGAACACCGGGGAGCTGTTTTTT
TRBD1	TRBJ1-6	NA	TRBV30	CAWSGDRGYSPLHF	TGTGCCTGGAGTGGGGACAGGGGATATTCACCCCTCCACTTT
NA	TRBJ2-3	NA	TRBV7-2	CASSRDRTITDTQYF	TGTGCCAGCAGCCGCGACAGGACGATCACAGATACGCAGTATTTT
TRBD2	TRBJ2-5	NA	TRBV10-2	CASSESLTSGQETQYF	TGCGCCAGCAGTGAGTCCCTGACTAGCGGGCAAGAGACCCAGTACTTC
TRBD1	TRBJ1-4	NA	TRBV28	CASGRTGGNEKLFF	TGTGCCAGCGGACGGACAGGGGGAAATGAAAAACTGTTTTTT
TRBD1	TRBJ2-2	NA	TRBV4-3	CASSQEQGASGNTGELFF	TGCGCCAGCAGCCAAGAACAGGGGGCGTCCGGGAACACCGGGGAGCTGTTTTTT
NA	TRBJ2-2	NA	TRBV4-1	CASSQEGGQGTGELFF	TGCGCCAGCAGCCAAGAAGGGGGGCAGGGAACCGGGGAGCTGTTTTTT
TRBD1	TRBJ1-1	NA	TRBV7-9	CASGRAGTVNTEAFF	TGTGCCAGCGGCCGGGCGGGGACAGTTAACACTGAAGCTTTCTTT
NA	TRBJ1-1	NA	TRBV12-3/TRBV12-4	CASSLWQSEAFF	TGTGCCAGCAGTTTATGGCAGTCTGAAGCTTTCTTT
TRBD2	TRBJ2-5	NA	TRBV10-3	CAISEEAGGWETQYF	TGTGCCATCAGTGAGGAAGCGGGAGGGTGGGAGACCCAGTACTTC
NA	TRBJ1-5	NA	TRBV2	CASKQGATRSNQPQHF	TGTGCCAGCAAACAGGGCGCCACTCGTAGCAATCAGCCCCAGCATTTT
NA	TRBJ2-1	NA	TRBV19	CASSIYGQQNEQFF	TGTGCCAGTAGTATATACGGACAGCAGAATGAGCAGTTCTTC
NA	TRBJ2-5	NA	TRBV15	CATSRLGKQETQYF	TGTGCCACCAGCAGGCTAGGGAAGCAAGAGACCCAGTACTTC
TRBD2	TRBJ2-1	NA	TRBV7-8	CASSPDVGLAAYNEQFF	TGTGCCAGCAGCCCCGACGTCGGACTAGCGGCCTACAATGAGCAGTTCTTC
TRBD2	TRBJ2-1	NA	TRBV5-6	CASSTGTSNEQFF	TGTGCCAGCAGCACGGGGACTAGCAATGAGCAGTTCTTC
TRBD1	TRBJ2-1	NA	TRBV6-4	CASSGGRGQDNEQFF	TGTGCCAGCAGTGGGGGAAGGGGGCAGGACAATGAGCAGTTCTTC
TRBD1	TRBJ1-1	NA	TRBV10-3	CAISHGQGVTEAFF	TGTGCCATCAGCCATGGACAGGGGGTGACTGAAGCTTTCTTT
NA	TRBJ1-1	once	TRBV29-1	CSVVMWNTEAFF	TGCAGCGTTGTGATGTGGAACACTGAAGCTTTCTTT
TRBD1	TRBJ1-6	NA	TRBV28	CASSFGDRVSPLHF	TGTGCCAGCAGTTTCGGGGACAGGGTTTCACCCCTCCACTTT
NA	TRBJ2-7	NA	TRBV5-1	CASSLALNAGAIYEQYF	TGCGCCAGCAGCTTGGCCTTGAACGCGGGGGCGATTTACGAGCAGTACTTC
NA	TRBJ1-4	once	TRBV5-1	CASSPRGANEKLFF	TGCGCCAGCAGTCCTCGGGGGGCAAATGAAAAACTGTTTTTT
NA	TRBJ2-7	NA	TRBV7-9	CASRPRDGSSYEQYF	TGTGCCAGCAGACCTAGGGACGGCAGCTCCTACGAGCAGTACTTC
NA	TRBJ2-4	once	TRBV4-3	CASSQGHPGGKNIQYF	TGCGCCAGCAGCCAAGGACACCCTGGGGGCAAAAACATTCAGTACTTC